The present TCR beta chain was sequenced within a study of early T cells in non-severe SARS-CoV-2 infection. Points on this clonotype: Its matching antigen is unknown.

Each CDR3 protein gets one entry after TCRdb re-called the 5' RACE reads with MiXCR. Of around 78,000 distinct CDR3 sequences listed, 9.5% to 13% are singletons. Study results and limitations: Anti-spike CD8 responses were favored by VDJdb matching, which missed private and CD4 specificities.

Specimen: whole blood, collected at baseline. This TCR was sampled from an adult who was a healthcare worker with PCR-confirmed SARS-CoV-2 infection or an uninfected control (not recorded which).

The CDR3 protein is CAWSVLSGGADEQFF. The CDR3 region has the DNA TGTGCCTGGAGTGTACTAAGCGGGGGGGCCGATGAGCAGTTCTTC. This chain links TRBV30 with TRBJ2-1, with 10 bases that match TRBD2. This CDR3 region has 15 residues. CDR1 GTSNPN and CDR2 SVGIG come from the germline V gene (reference sequence). V was clipped by 0 bases and J by 8 bases; unmatched bases: 7. Using reference TRBV30 and TRBJ2-1 for the parts outside the CDR3, the full variable domain is SQTIHQWPATLVQPVGSPLSLECTVEGTSNPNLYWYRQAAGRGLQLLFYSVGIGQISSEVPQNLSASRPQDRQFILSSKKLLLSDSGFYLCAWSVLSGGADEQFFGPGTRLTVL.